This is a list of T cell receptor beta chains from one sample in a study of tumor-infiltrating lymphocytes in primary liver carcinoma. TCRdb reprocessed the multiplex PCR reads with MiXCR, giving one entry per CDR3 protein. There are some 110,000 distinct CDR3 sequences in the sample; 64% occur only once, and 7.5% to 8.5% lies in the top ten. Material for sequencing was liver tumor tissue from sampling region 3. These receptors were taken from a woman aged 60-70 years with primary liver carcinoma and hepatitis B virus infection. CDR3s include the opening cysteine and the closing phenylalanine or tryptophan. A D gene is named only where the DNA matches it firmly. Not all rows give a size; the values are once, few, many and, for expanded clones, a class.

. | many | TRBJ2-6 | TRBV6-5 | CASSWDNSGANVLTF | TGTGCCAGCAGCTGGGACAACTCTGGGGCCAACGTCCTGACTTTC
. | . | TRBJ1-1 | TRBV2 | CASSEQVADEAFF | TGTGCCAGCAGTGAACAGGTTGCAGATGAAGCTTTCTTT
TRBD1 | many | TRBJ1-1 | TRBV10-1 | CASSESRTGGDEAFF | TGCGCCAGCAGTGAGTCGAGAACAGGGGGGGATGAAGCTTTCTTT
TRBD2 | . | TRBJ2-7 | TRBV2 | CASSVLATRSEQYF | TGTGCCAGCAGTGTACTAGCGACTAGGTCCGAGCAGTACTTC
. | . | TRBJ2-2 | TRBV6-4 | CASSDSEARENTGELFF | TGTGCCAGCAGTGACTCGGAAGCTAGGGAAAACACCGGGGAGCTGTTTTTT
. | . | TRBJ2-7 | TRBV10-3 | CAISGASGGESSYEQYF | TGTGCCATCAGTGGGGCATCGGGCGGGGAGAGCTCCTACGAGCAGTACTTC
TRBD2 | . | TRBJ2-3 | TRBV11-2 | CAISAQLARGGTQYF | TGTGCCATCAGCGCCCAACTAGCGCGAGGAGGTACGCAGTATTTT
TRBD2 | . | TRBJ2-5 | TRBV11-2 | CASSPWGGQETQYF | TGTGCCAGCAGCCCCTGGGGGGGGCAAGAGACCCAGTACTTC
. | many | TRBJ2-1 | TRBV7-9 | CASSPHQGQFF | TGTGCCAGCAGCCCTCATCAGGGGCAGTTCTTC
TRBD2 | . | TRBJ2-1 | TRBV29-1 | CSVDPVTSGYNEQFF | TGCAGCGTTGACCCCGTGACTAGCGGTTACAATGAGCAGTTCTTC
. | . | TRBJ2-5 | TRBV11-1 | CTSSLDETQYF | TGTACCAGCAGCCTAGATGAGACCCAGTACTTC
. | few | TRBJ2-7 | TRBV11-2 | CASTLVRHEQCF | TGTGCCAGCACCTTGGTCCGTCACGAGCAGTGCTTC
. | many | TRBJ1-5 | TRBV4-1 | CASSQGWGGYQPQHF | TGCGCCAGCAGCCAAGGGTGGGGGGGGTATCAGCCCCAGCATTTT
TRBD1 | . | TRBJ2-6 | TRBV11-2 | CANSLGGTGANVLTF | TGTGCCAACAGCTTAGGGGGCACAGGGGCCAATGTCCTGACTTTC
TRBD2 | once | TRBJ2-2 | TRBV6-1 | CASRTQSRGAGELFF | TGTGCCAGCAGGACCCAGTCGCGGGGGGCCGGGGAGCTGTTTTTT
TRBD1 | . | TRBJ2-7 | TRBV7-8 | CASTYLQGPSYEQYF | TGTGCCAGCACTTACTTACAGGGGCCCAGCTACGAGCAGTACTTC
. | . | TRBJ2-3 | TRBV29-1 | CRVGQTPDGSLADTQYF | TGCAGAGTTGGGCAAACCCCAGACGGAAGCCTTGCAGATACGCAATATTTT
. | few | TRBJ2-7 | TRBV18 | CASSPVEQFEQYF | TGTGCTAGCTCACCCGTGGAACAATTCGAGCAGTACTTC
. | . | TRBJ1-2 | TRBV11-2 | CASSLDGGIGNYGYTF | TGTGCCAGCAGCTTAGATGGCGGGATAGGGAACTATGGCTACACCTTC